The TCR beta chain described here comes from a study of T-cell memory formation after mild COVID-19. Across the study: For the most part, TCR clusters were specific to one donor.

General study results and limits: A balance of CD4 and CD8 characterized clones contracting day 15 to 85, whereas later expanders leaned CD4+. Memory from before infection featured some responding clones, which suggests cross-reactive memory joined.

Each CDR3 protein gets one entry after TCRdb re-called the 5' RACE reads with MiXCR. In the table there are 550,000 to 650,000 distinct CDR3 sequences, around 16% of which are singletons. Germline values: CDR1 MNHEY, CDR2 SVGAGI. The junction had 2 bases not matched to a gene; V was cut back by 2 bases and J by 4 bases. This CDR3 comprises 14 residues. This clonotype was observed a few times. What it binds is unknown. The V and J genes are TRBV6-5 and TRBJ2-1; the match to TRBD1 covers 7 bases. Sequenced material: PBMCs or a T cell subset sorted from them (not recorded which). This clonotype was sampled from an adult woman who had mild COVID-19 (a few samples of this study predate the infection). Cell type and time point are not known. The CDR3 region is CASSYGDSYNEQFF. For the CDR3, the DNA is TGTGCCAGCAGTTACGGGGACAGTTACAATGAGCAGTTCTTC.